This T cell receptor (beta chain) was recovered during a study of blood T cell repertoires in COVID-19 (dated by TCRdb to 2018 to 2021). As for the study more broadly: Samples covering the acute and convalescent phases of COVID-19 were provided by collaborators in the United States, Italy and Spain. The samples were drawn from the first 160 participants of the ongoing ImmuneRACE study and from 950 to 1,500 subjects provided by 6 global collaborators. The prospective study material was composed of cDNA or gDNA derived from T cells, B-cell-depleted T cells, or PBMCs. HLA class I and class II types, where available, came from metadata supplied by the sample provider rather than from assay-based typing. The dataset comprised deeply sampled blood TCRbeta repertoires from subjects exposed to, actively infected with, or recovered from COVID-19. The sample metadata nearly always contained a de-identified subject ID, COVID-19 status, age in years and sex. The repertoires were released in a freely available public database intended as a resource for research on the immune response to SARS-CoV-2.

The immunoSEQ Assay, a bias-controlled multiplex PCR, was used to amplify TCRbeta CDR3 regions from genomic DNA. Processing in the source paper ran as follows. Within the assay, amplification of reference gene primers was used to estimate how many nucleated cells each sample contained. To quantify the absolute abundance of each unique TCRbeta CDR3 rearrangement, sequence reads were collapsed and filtered. For each sample, productive Simpson clonality was calculated by taking the square root of Simpson's diversity index across productive rearrangements. TCRdb limited this immuneACCESS table to in-frame rearrangements with V and J called. A share of clones is missing; checked studies link under half to unresolved V genes, and the rest is unexplained. The DNA gave D and trimming, while V, J and clone size come from that table. The sample records tens of thousands of clones, about 90% of which are singletons. Of the sample, approximately 2.8% is held by the ten largest clones.

On the study overall, not on this receptor specifically: Clinical and demographic metadata were provided uncurated, with the amount varying by source and participant.

The collaborating institutions used their own protocols to collect whole blood in K2EDTA tubes. For TCRbeta analysis, collaborators shipped samples in one of three forms: frozen whole blood, isolated PBMCs, or DNA extracted from either of those sample types. In the case of this clone: This receptor's antigen is unknown. No per-base quality is available; no much larger clone lies one base away.

Clipping removes 5 bases from V and 7 bases from J, with 5 as the unmatched junction base count. Its CDR3 holds 12 amino acids, cysteine through phenylalanine. Only the CDR3 DNA stays, 36 bases, in frame from base 1. The germline V gene encodes CDR1 LGHNA and CDR2 YNFKEQ. Sequences were obtained from peripheral blood. The chain uses TRBV4-2 and TRBJ2-7; 7 middle bases align to TRBD1. This receptor was taken from a man aged 50-60 years with active COVID-19. The CDR3 has the sequence CASSARQGEQYF. The base sequence is TGTGCCAGCAGCGCACGACAGGGTGAGCAGTACTTC.